What follows are 7 T cell receptor beta chains derived from one specimen sequenced in a study of blood T cell repertoires in COVID-19. Sequenced by immunoSEQ multiplex PCR; TCRdb stores in-frame clones only, minus some. The table lists 100,000 to 150,000 clones, about nine tenths of them singletons. The sequencing input was peripheral blood. Receptor source: a man between 45 and 60 years old with acute or convalescent COVID-19.

V gene TRBV3-1 (or the pseudogene TRBV3-2) combines with J gene TRBJ1-2; 12 bases match TRBD1. Germline assignment: CDR1 LGHDT and CDR2 YNNKEL (reference sequence). V shed 2 bases, J shed 7 bases, and the junction held 5 bases outside the gene matches. The CDR3 is 15 amino acids. CDR3 sequence reads: CASSQRGQGASGYTF. In DNA form, the CDR3 reads TGTGCCAGCAGCCAACGGGGACAGGGGGCGTCTGGCTACACCTTC.

J is TRBJ1-1 and V is TRBV11-3; unclear D gene. Trimming shortened V by 3 bases and J by 6 bases, and 11 bases separated the two germline ends. This CDR3 spans 13 amino acids. CDR1 and CDR2 from the germline V gene are SGHNT and YENEEA. The CDR3 DNA reads as TGTGCCAGCAGCTTCGGTTCGAGCTCTGAAGCTTTCTTT. It translates to CASSFGSSSEAFF.

V usage is TRBV5-8 and J usage is TRBJ1-2; TRBD1 matches at 7 bases. The CDR3 has 14 residues. CDR1 is SGHTS, CDR2 YDEGEE, per germline. With V trimmed by 4 bases and J by 2 bases, 5 bases remained unmatched. CDR3 DNA sequence: TGTGCCAGCAGCATACCGACAGGGAACTATGGCTACACCTTC. Its translation: CASSIPTGNYGYTF.

J is TRBJ2-2 and V is TRBV5-1; the match to TRBD1 covers 7 bases. Trimming cost V 0 bases and J 6 bases; bases outside gene matches: 5. Per the germline V gene, CDR1 is SGHRS and CDR2 is YFSETQ. CDR3 length equals 15 residues. CDR3 sequence reads: CASSLGQQGPGELFF. The CDR3 DNA reads TGCGCCAGCAGCTTGGGCCAACAGGGGCCCGGGGAGCTGTTTTTT.

There are a few counts of this clone. The V gene is TRBV28, the J gene TRBJ2-1; tentative D call: TRBD2 (7 bases). V was cut by 5 bases and J by 6 bases, with 8 bases left in between. Germline-derived CDR1 and CDR2 are MDHEN and SYDVKM. The CDR3 sequence is 12 residues long. DNA for the CDR3: TGTGCCAGCAGTCGGGGGGCCAATGAGCAGTTCTTC. This codes for CASSRGANEQFF.

The chain couples TRBV2 to TRBJ1-2; the D gene is possibly TRBD1 (6 bases). V lost 11 bases and J lost 5, with 12 bases in between. The CDR3 loop spans 11 amino acids. CDR1 and CDR2 from the germline V gene are SNHLY and FYNNEI. The CDR3 nucleotides read TGTGCCGGGGGGGCTCTTTATGGCTACACCTTC. It is translated as CAGGALYGYTF. The full variable domain, completed using reference TRBV2 and TRBJ1-2, is EPEVTQTPSHQVTQMGQEVILRCVPISNHLYFYWYRQILGQKVEFLVSFYNNEISEKSEIFDDQFSVERPDGSNFTLKIRSTKLEDSAMYFCAGGALYGYTFGSGTRLTVV.

V is TRBV7-9 and J is TRBJ1-2; D is possibly TRBD1 (5 bases). Trimming pared 4 bases from V and 4 bases from J, leaving 16 bases between. CDR3 size: 15 residues. Germline CDR1 reads SEHNR; CDR2 reads FQNEAQ (reference sequence). The CDR3: CASSSYLTGGYGYTF. The CDR3, as DNA: TGTGCCAGCAGCTCCTACCTCACCGGGGGCTATGGCTACACCTTC.